This TCR beta chain was recorded in a study of human T cells and chemical hapten exposure. Across the study: Minor pooled library volume differences mainly drove per-sample TCR yield variation. Findings and caveats of the study: Sensitizing with DPC caused no change in TCRs above 1 in 1000 frequency.

Worth noting for this clonotype: As yet, its antigen is unknown.

Time point: healthy volunteer bleed at 2 weeks. Before extraction, the whole blood was not fractionated, and total RNA was taken from it. Unique molecular identifiers were linked by the library to individual cDNA molecules. As processed by the authors: A per-sample median of around 88,000 TCRs was observed, with counts ranging from roughly 23,224 to 700,000. A single record per CDR3 protein comes from TCRdb applying MiXCR to the RACE reads. The V and J calls follow TCRdb's processing rather than the paper's. The sample has about 45,000 distinct CDR3 sequences, around 4.5% seen once. The TCR originated in a human donor in good health. Some clones in this sample may be carry-over from other donors' samples. Sequenced material: whole blood.

CDR3 nucleotide sequence: TGTGCCAGCAGTCTAGACTCCGCGGGTGAGCAGTTCTTC. This translates into CASSLDSAGEQFF. The gene calls are TRBV6-5 and TRBJ2-1, with D possibly TRBD2 on 5 matching bases. Per germline, CDR1 MNHEY and CDR2 SVGAGI. The CDR3 extends over 13 amino acids. The germline V and J ends were trimmed by 5 bases and 9 bases, with 14 bases remaining between them.